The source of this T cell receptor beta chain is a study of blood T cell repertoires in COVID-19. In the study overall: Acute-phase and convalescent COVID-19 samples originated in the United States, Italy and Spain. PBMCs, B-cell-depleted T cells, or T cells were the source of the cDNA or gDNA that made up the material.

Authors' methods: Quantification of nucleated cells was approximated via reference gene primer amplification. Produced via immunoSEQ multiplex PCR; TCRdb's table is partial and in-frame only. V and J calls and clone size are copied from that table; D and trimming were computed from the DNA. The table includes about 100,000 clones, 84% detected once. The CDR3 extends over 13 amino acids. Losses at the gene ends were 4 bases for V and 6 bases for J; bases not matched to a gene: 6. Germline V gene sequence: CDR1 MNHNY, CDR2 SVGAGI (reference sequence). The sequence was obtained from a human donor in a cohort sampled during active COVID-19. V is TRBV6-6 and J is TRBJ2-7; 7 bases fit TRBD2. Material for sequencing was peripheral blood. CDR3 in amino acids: CASSSGGRGEQYF. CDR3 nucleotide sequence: TGTGCCAGCAGTTCGGGCGGGAGAGGCGAGCAGTACTTC.